The 23 T cell receptor beta chains presented below share a single source sample, sequenced in a study of blood T cell repertoires in COVID-19. The table came from immunoSEQ multiplex PCR; TCRdb's copy has only in-frame clones and leaves some out. The sample yields approximately 94,000 clones, 70% to 90% seen once. Sequencing was performed on peripheral blood. These receptors were collected from a human donor in a cohort sampled during active COVID-19.

V gene TRBV30 combines with J gene TRBJ1-5; D uncertain. CDR1 is GTSNPN, CDR2 SVGIG, per germline (reference sequence). V lost 4 bases and J 3 bases, leaving 10 bases between the germline ends. This CDR3 spans 13 amino acids. The CDR3 sequence is CAWNSGVNQPQHF. CDR3 bases: TGTGCCTGGAATTCCGGGGTCAATCAGCCCCAGCATTTT.

This clone was recorded only once. The chain combines TRBV5-1 with TRBJ1-5; unclear D gene. Germline V lookup: CDR1 SGHRS, CDR2 YFSETQ. V lost 0 bases and J 4 bases, leaving 5 bases between the germline ends. This CDR3 region has 13 residues. CDR3 DNA: TGCGCCAGCAGCTTGGGTGAGAATCAGCCCCAGCATTTT. Translating it yields CASSLGENQPQHF.

V usage is TRBV7-2 and J usage is TRBJ1-2; no reliable D call. V was shortened by 5 bases and J by 3 bases, with 13 bases between the two germline ends. Per the germline V gene, CDR1 is SGHTA and CDR2 is FQGNSA. The CDR3 runs 14 residues. The CDR3 bases are TGTGCCAGCAGCCCTAAGCCCCGGGACTATGGCTACACCTTC. This encodes CASSPKPRDYGYTF.

The chain uses TRBV5-1 and TRBJ2-3, with D possibly TRBD1 on 5 matching bases. V was trimmed by 0 bases and J by 5 bases, leaving 22 bases between them. This CDR3 has 18 residues. CDR1 and CDR2 (germline): SGHRS, YFSETQ. For the CDR3, the DNA is TGCGCCAGCAGCTTGGGGAGACAAGGGGCTGGGTCCAGAGATACGCAGTATTTT. Its translation: CASSLGRQGAGSRDTQYF.

This clone was counted between two and nine times. V usage is TRBV5-6 and J usage is TRBJ1-4; 10 bases match TRBD1. There are 17 residues in the CDR3. V gave up 4 bases and J gave up 2 bases; unmatched junction bases: 8. Germline CDR1 reads SGHDT; CDR2 reads YYEEEE. The CDR3 nucleotides are TGTGCCAGCAGCGTCCGGGACAGGGGAGCGACTAATGAAAAACTGTTTTTT. Translation gives CASSVRDRGATNEKLFF. The whole variable domain, remainder taken from reference TRBV5-6 and TRBJ1-4, is DAGVTQSPTHLIKTRGQQVTLRCSPKSGHDTVSWYQQALGQGPQFIFQYYEEEERQRGNFPDRFSGHQFPNYSSELNVNALLLGDSALYLCASSVRDRGATNEKLFFGSGTQLSVL.

J is TRBJ1-1 and V is TRBV7-8, with 7 bases lining up with TRBD1. Germline-derived CDR1 and CDR2 are SGHVS and FQNEAQ. The V and J ends lost 1 base and 0 bases, in that order; junction bases with no gene match: 8. The CDR3 totals 17 residues. The CDR3 sequence is CASSLGEIGGLNTEAFF. Written as DNA, the CDR3 is TGTGCCAGCAGCTTAGGGGAGATAGGGGGCCTGAACACTGAAGCTTTCTTT.

The CDR3 sequence: CASSERTGGFDSPLHF. In DNA, the CDR3 is TGTGCCAGCAGCGAGCGGACAGGGGGATTCGATTCACCCCTCCACTTT. V usage is TRBV9 and J usage is TRBJ1-6, with 10 bases identical to TRBD1. V lost 3 bases, J lost 8 bases, and 8 bases stayed unmatched. Germline-derived CDR1 and CDR2 are SGDLS and YYNGEE. There are 16 residues in the CDR3.

This chain connects TRBV6-1 to TRBJ1-4, with D uncertain. V lost 1 base to trimming and J lost 11 bases, with 14 bases between them. The CDR3 length is 14 residues. The germline V gene has CDR1 MNHNS and CDR2 SASEGT. The CDR3 DNA follows: TGTGCCAGCAGTGAAGTCAGGCTCAATGGGAAACTGTTTTTT. Translated, it gives CASSEVRLNGKLFF.

This chain uses TRBV6-5 with TRBJ2-3, with D possibly being TRBD1 (5 bases). The V and J ends lost 2 bases and 2 bases respectively, with 8 bases between them. Germline loops: CDR1 MNHEY, CDR2 SVGAGI. The CDR3 spans 14 residues. DNA for the CDR3: TGTGCCAGCAGTTACAGGGGCACCACAGATACGCAGTATTTT. It translates to CASSYRGTTDTQYF.

V gene TRBV9 combines with J gene TRBJ1-1, with 7 bases that match TRBD1. The CDR3 runs 14 residues. Germline assignment: CDR1 SGDLS and CDR2 YYNGEE. After removal of 5 bases from V and 2 bases from J, the junction contained 6 bases not matched to a gene. DNA of the CDR3: TGTGCCAGCAGTCCGGGACAGACAAACACTGAAGCTTTCTTT. It is translated as CASSPGQTNTEAFF.

This chain uses TRBV7-6 with TRBJ2-7, with D tentatively TRBD2 (6 bases). CDR3 size: 15 residues. Germline CDR1 is SGHVS and CDR2 is FNYEAQ. V lost 1 base and J lost 7, with 17 bases in between. CDR3 amino acids: CASSLGPGLKAEQYF. CDR3 in DNA: TGTGCCAGCAGCTTAGGTCCGGGACTCAAGGCGGAGCAGTACTTC.

This clone has only one observation. The V gene is TRBV6-5, the J gene TRBJ1-1; tentative D call: TRBD1 (5 bases). CDR1 is MNHEY and CDR2 is SVGAGI in the germline V gene. V dropped 6 bases and J dropped 6 bases, with 20 bases sitting between them. The CDR3 totals 15 residues. The CDR3 coding sequence is TGTGCCAGCAGCCTTGGCCGGAGCGGGACCTCTGAAGCTTTCTTT. It is translated as CASSLGRSGTSEAFF.

The V call is TRBV3-1 (or the pseudogene TRBV3-2), the J call TRBJ2-7, with TRBD1 matching over 7 bases. CDR1 is LGHDT, CDR2 YNNKEL, per germline (reference sequence). This CDR3 region has 18 residues. The J segment lost 3 bases and the V segment lost 0 bases, leaving 14 bases of the junction unmatched. CDR3 DNA sequence: TGTGCCAGCAGCCAAGATGATGGGGTGACGGGACAGTTCTACGAGCAGTACTTC. Translating gives CASSQDDGVTGQFYEQYF.

The V and J genes are TRBV18 and TRBJ2-6; 9 bases are a match to TRBD1. The CDR3 length is 15 residues. Germline CDR1 is KGHSH and CDR2 is LQKENI. The J segment lost 4 bases and the V segment lost 6 bases, leaving 4 bases of the junction unmatched. The CDR3 protein is CASSQQGAGANVLTF. The CDR3 coding sequence is TGTGCCAGCTCCCAACAGGGGGCAGGGGCCAACGTCCTGACTTTC.

V usage is TRBV6-5 and J usage is TRBJ1-5; 7 positions agree with TRBD1. Germline values: CDR1 MNHEY, CDR2 SVGAGI. V dropped 4 bases and J dropped 11; count of bases not matched to a gene: 14. The CDR3 is 15 residues long. CDR3 region: CASSSDRVLLKSQHF. DNA for the CDR3: TGTGCCAGCAGTTCTGACAGGGTTCTGCTTAAGTCCCAGCATTTT.

The rearrangement joins TRBV3-1 (or the pseudogene TRBV3-2) to TRBJ2-7, with D possibly TRBD1 on 6 matching bases. This CDR3 is 13 amino acids long. The V end lost 4 bases, the J end lost 3 bases, and 10 bases lay between the germline ends. Germline values: CDR1 LGHDT, CDR2 YNNKEL (reference sequence). The CDR3 spells CASSRGTRYEQYF. The CDR3 nucleotides read TGTGCCAGCAGCCGTGGGACACGCTACGAGCAGTACTTC.

This chain uses TRBV11-2 with TRBJ2-3; a weak D match, TRBD2 (5 bases). V was shortened by 1 base and J by 1 base, with 6 bases between the two germline ends. Germline values: CDR1 SGHAT, CDR2 FQNNGV. The length of the CDR3 is 14 residues. CDR3 in amino acids: CASSLGRGTDTQYF. CDR3 nucleotide sequence: TGTGCCAGCAGCTTAGGGCGGGGCACAGATACGCAGTATTTT.

This clone showed up just once. The gene calls are TRBV6-2 or TRBV6-3 and TRBJ1-5; 7 bases fit TRBD1. The CDR3 covers 17 residues. Germline V lookup: CDR1 MNHEY, CDR2 SVGEGT. The junction had 7 bases not matched to a gene; V was cut back by 2 bases and J by 0 bases. The CDR3, as DNA: TGTGCCAGCAGTTACAGATCAGGGGGGATTAGCAATCAGCCCCAGCATTTT. This codes for CASSYRSGGISNQPQHF.

The chain couples TRBV19 to TRBJ1-4, with a tentative D call TRBD1 (5 bases). CDR1 LNHDA and CDR2 SQIVND come from the germline V gene (reference sequence). V was clipped by 5 bases and J by 3 bases, with 13 bases between them. The CDR3 loop spans 15 amino acids. The CDR3: CASSPRQKSNEKLFF. In DNA form, the CDR3 reads TGTGCCAGTAGTCCCCGACAGAAATCTAATGAAAAACTGTTTTTT. Full variable domain (rest looked up from reference TRBV19 and TRBJ1-4): DGGITQSPKYLFRKEGQNVTLSCEQNLNHDAMYWYRQDPGQGLRLIYYSQIVNDFQKGDIAEGYSVSREKKESFPLTVTSAQKNPTAFYLCASSPRQKSNEKLFFGSGTQLSVL.

The chain joins TRBV19 to TRBJ1-5; the D is unclear. The ends were cut back, 4 bases at V and 0 bases at J, with 13 bases in the middle. This CDR3 has 16 residues. Germline V gene sequence: CDR1 LNHDA, CDR2 SQIVND (reference sequence). Here the CDR3 reads CASSTLGSNSNQPQHF. CDR3 coding DNA: TGTGCCAGTAGTACCCTCGGGAGCAATAGCAATCAGCCCCAGCATTTT.

The genes are TRBV7-9 and TRBJ1-3, with 9 bases that match TRBD1. There are 18 residues in the CDR3. CDR1 and CDR2 from the germline V gene are SEHNR and FQNEAQ (reference sequence). J lost 8 bases, V lost 4 bases, and 18 bases had no gene match. The CDR3 DNA reads as TGTGCCAGCAGCTATACTCACCTTGGACAGGGGAGTATCGACACCATATATTTT. Translated, it gives CASSYTHLGQGSIDTIYF.

This chain connects TRBV15 to TRBJ2-2, with a tentative D call TRBD1 (6 bases). V shed 8 bases and J shed 2 bases, with 15 bases lying between them. Germline V gene sequence: CDR1 LNHNV, CDR2 YYDKDF (reference sequence). The CDR3 is made up of 15 amino acids. The CDR3 reads CATAGGDTNTGELFF. CDR3 nucleotide sequence: TGTGCCACCGCGGGTGGGGACACTAACACCGGGGAGCTGTTTTTT.

The V and J genes are TRBV7-9 and TRBJ1-1; 7 positions agree with TRBD1. The CDR3 extends over 17 amino acids. The germline V gene has CDR1 SEHNR and CDR2 FQNEAQ (reference sequence). The ends lost 8 bases at V and 5 bases at J; junction bases unmatched: 20. The CDR3 loop reads CASAGQLSGGRRTEAFF. DNA for the CDR3: TGTGCCAGCGCCGGGCAACTCTCAGGGGGGCGTAGGACTGAAGCTTTCTTT.